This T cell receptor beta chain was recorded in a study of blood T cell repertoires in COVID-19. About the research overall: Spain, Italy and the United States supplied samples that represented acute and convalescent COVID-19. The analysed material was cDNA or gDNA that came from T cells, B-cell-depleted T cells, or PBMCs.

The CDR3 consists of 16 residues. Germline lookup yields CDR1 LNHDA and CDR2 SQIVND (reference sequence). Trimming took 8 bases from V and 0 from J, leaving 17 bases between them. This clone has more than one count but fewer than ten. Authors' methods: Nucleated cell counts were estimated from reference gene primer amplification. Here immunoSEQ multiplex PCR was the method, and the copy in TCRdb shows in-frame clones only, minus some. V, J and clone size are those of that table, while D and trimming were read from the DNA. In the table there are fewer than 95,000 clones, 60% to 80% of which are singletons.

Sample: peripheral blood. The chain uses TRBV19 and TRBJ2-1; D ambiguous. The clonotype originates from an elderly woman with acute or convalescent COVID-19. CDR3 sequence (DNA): TGTGCCAGTCTTGCAGATACCAGAAGCTCCTACAATGAGCAGTTCTTC. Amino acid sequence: CASLADTRSSYNEQFF.